The present entry profiles one T cell receptor beta chain with its context. The antigen remains undetermined. This sample is part of a study of cytomegalovirus exposure and HLA in healthy donors. Study-wide results and caveats: There were 150 to 200 TCR beta chains listed as cytomegalovirus-associated. As a later analysis revealed, the rate of TCR association differed by HLA locus, with DRB1 most and HLA-C fewest. Among TCR sequences, most were rare, though some public TCRs appeared in many donors.

There are 15 residues in the CDR3. CDR1 and CDR2 (germline): LNHNV, YYDKDF (reference sequence). Amplification used 60 Vbeta primers and 13 Jbeta primers. Some clones are missing from TCRdb's copy, which holds only in-frame ones; the method was immunoSEQ multiplex PCR. The table has 180,000 or so clones, almost 80% seen once; the top ten hold approximately 6.3%. The receptor was derived from a man between 35 and 55 years old in good health and CMV-seropositive. The chain is built from TRBV15 and TRBJ2-5; 12 bases agree with TRBD1. The last part of the DNA fits TRBJ2-7 better; the J call may be wrong. The sequenced sample was PBMCs. CDR3 protein: CATSRAGTGGHEQYF. CDR3 sequence (DNA): TGTGCCACCAGCAGAGCCGGGACAGGGGGCCACGAGCAGTACTTC.